This passage covers 14 T cell receptor beta chains from one sample sequenced in a study of identifying expanded T cells in peripheral blood. Assay: immunoSEQ multiplex PCR; the TCRdb copy retains only in-frame clones and omits some. The table lists about 85,000 clones, roughly 91% of them singletons. Specimen: blood. The receptors were gathered from a person between 18 and 75 years old in good health.

The V and J genes are TRBV6-5 and TRBJ2-3; 8 bases map to TRBD2. The CDR3 is 15 amino acids. The germline V gene encodes CDR1 MNHEY and CDR2 SVGAGI. The ends lost 6 bases at V and 1 base at J; junction bases unmatched: 6. CDR3 sequence (DNA): TGTGCCAGCAGCGACGGGGGGGCGGGCACAGATACGCAGTATTTT. This gives the protein CASSDGGAGTDTQYF.

V gene TRBV4-3 combines with J gene TRBJ1-2; 8 bases fit TRBD1. The germline V gene has CDR1 LGHNA and CDR2 YSLEER. CDR3 length: 15 residues. The J segment lost 4 bases and the V segment lost 1 base, leaving 5 bases of the junction unmatched. CDR3: CASSQGTGIGYGYTF. CDR3 sequence (DNA): TGCGCCAGCAGCCAAGGGACAGGGATAGGCTATGGCTACACCTTC.

The chain employs TRBV21-1 and TRBJ1-2; the D segment call TRBD1 is taken from the table without a DNA check. TRBV21-1 is assigned pseudogene status. The CDR3 is 17 amino acids. The CDR3 spells CASSNYHLIGHHYGYTF. CDR3 bases: TGTGCCAGCAGCAACTATCACCTCATAGGACACCACTATGGCTACACCTTC.

The chain combines TRBV6-1 with TRBJ2-7, with D perhaps TRBD1 (6 bases). The length of the CDR3 is 18 residues. The germline gives CDR1 MNHNS, CDR2 SASEGT. V lost 4 bases, J lost 2 bases, and 24 bases lay in between. The CDR3 region is CASSVTSPGFRGTYEQYF. The CDR3 nucleotides read TGTGCCAGCAGTGTTACATCGCCAGGGTTTAGGGGGACCTACGAGCAGTACTTC.

The V call is TRBV6-5, the J call TRBJ2-3; D not resolved. Germline CDR1 reads MNHEY; CDR2 reads SVGAGI. V was trimmed by 4 bases and J by 3 bases, leaving 11 bases between them. This CDR3 spans 14 amino acids. The CDR3 nucleotides are TGTGCCAGCAGTTCGATAACCAGGACAGATACGCAGTATTTT. Protein: CASSSITRTDTQYF.

V gene TRBV14 combines with J gene TRBJ2-5, with D perhaps matching TRBD1 (6 bases). Germline V lookup: CDR1 SGHDN, CDR2 FVKESK. V lost 3 bases to trimming and J lost 5 bases, with 19 bases between them. The CDR3 spans 16 residues. The DNA for the CDR3 is TGTGCCAGCAGCCACAAGCGTGGGGGCCCAGGGGAGACCCAGTACTTC. This encodes CASSHKRGGPGETQYF.

The J gene is TRBJ2-3, the V gene TRBV7-2; D might be TRBD2 (7 bases). The CDR3 spans 14 residues. Trimming took 6 bases from V and 3 from J, leaving 13 bases between them. Looked up from germline, CDR1 is SGHTA and CDR2 is FQGNSA. CDR3 in DNA: TGTGCCAGCAGATTGGGGGGGCCGACAGATACGCAGTATTTT. Protein sequence: CASRLGGPTDTQYF.

The chain employs TRBV7-9 and TRBJ2-1, with unresolved D. This CDR3 is 14 amino acids long. CDR1 is SEHNR and CDR2 is FQNEAQ in the germline V gene (reference sequence). Trimming left V 1 base short and J 2 bases short, with 6 bases between. The CDR3 nucleotides read TGTGCCAGCAGCTTAGGTTGGGCCTACAATGAGCAGTTCTTC. Protein: CASSLGWAYNEQFF. The full variable domain, rest sourced from reference TRBV7-9 and TRBJ2-1, is DTGVSQNPRHKITKRGQNVTFRCDPISEHNRLYWYRQTLGQGPEFLTYFQNEAQLEKSRLLSDRFSAERPKGSFSTLEIQRTEQGDSAMYLCASSLGWAYNEQFFGPGTRLTVL.

The J gene is TRBJ1-3, the V gene TRBV15; TRBD1 agrees at 9 bases. CDR1 and CDR2 (germline): LNHNV, YYDKDF (reference sequence). V gave up 2 bases and J gave up 0 bases; unmatched junction bases: 5. There are 17 residues in the CDR3. The CDR3: CATSRRDRAFSGNTIYF. CDR3 nucleotides: TGTGCCACCAGCAGACGGGACAGGGCTTTCTCTGGAAACACCATATATTTT.

This chain uses TRBV27 with TRBJ1-6; TRBD1 is a possible D gene (6 bases). Germline V gene sequence: CDR1 MNHEY, CDR2 SMNVEV (reference sequence). V was pared by 2 bases and J by 7 bases, with 9 bases between. CDR3 length: 14 amino acids. CDR3 coding DNA: TGTGCCAGCAGTTTAGGGGGCGAGAATTCACCCCTCCACTTT. Translating it yields CASSLGGENSPLHF.

The chain employs TRBV5-6 and TRBJ2-5; the D gene is possibly TRBD2 (6 bases). The CDR3 is 16 amino acids. Between the trimmed V and J ends, which lost 4 bases and 1 base, there was a span of 17 bases. Germline V gene sequence: CDR1 SGHDT, CDR2 YYEEEE. The DNA of the CDR3 is TGTGCCAGCAGCGCTTTGGGGGGAAGGCCCCAAGAGACCCAGTACTTC. Its protein product is CASSALGGRPQETQYF.

The chain carries TRBV27 and TRBJ1-5; D is perhaps TRBD1 (6 bases). Germline assignment: CDR1 MNHEY and CDR2 SMNVEV (reference sequence). The CDR3 spans 15 residues. V was shortened by 6 bases and J by 3 bases, with 15 bases between the two germline ends. The CDR3 DNA reads as TGTGCCAGCAGGGGCGGGGGGCAGGTCAATCAGCCCCAGCATTTT. Protein: CASRGGGQVNQPQHF.

The CDR3 DNA reads as TGTGCCAGCAGTTACACAGGGGGGGTGAACACTGAAGCTTTCTTT. Its translation is CASSYTGGVNTEAFF. V is TRBV6-5 and J is TRBJ1-1; TRBD1 aligns across 8 bases. The CDR3 loop spans 15 amino acids. The germline gives CDR1 MNHEY, CDR2 SVGAGI. Trimming took 2 bases from V and 0 from J; bases not matched to a gene: 2.

V is TRBV5-1 and J is TRBJ2-7; D is possibly TRBD1 (5 bases). Germline lookup yields CDR1 SGHRS and CDR2 YFSETQ. This CDR3 has 13 amino acids. V was pared by 2 bases and J by 3 bases, with 9 bases between. The CDR3 DNA sequence: TGCGCCAGCAGCTTTGGAGACAGCTACGAGCAGTACTTC. Its protein is CASSFGDSYEQYF.